The source of this T cell receptor (beta chain) is a study of T cell responses to AZD1222 COVID-19 vaccine. Study-level findings and limits: The sample set comprised mostly white British donors with more females, and clonal diversity was possibly underestimated. There were vaccine-associated CD4 TCRs across spike, dominant at 160-218 and 743-854. Unmutated variant regions reportedly attract nearly half of all spike-specific TCRs. After two AZD1222 doses, spike-specific TCR breadth and depth rose versus day 0.

A word on this clone: Its antigen is not known.

Measured with immunoSEQ multiplex PCR; TCRdb has only the in-frame clones, and not every one. The sample contains 90,000 to 130,000 clones, 88% of which appear only once. Germline loops: CDR1 SGHNT, CDR2 YYREEE (reference sequence). V was trimmed by 1 base and J by 4 bases, leaving 8 bases between them. This CDR3 has 13 amino acids. The clonotype was recovered from an adult in good health. The source was peripheral blood, collected on day 0 of AZD1222 vaccination. The chain uses TRBV5-4 and TRBJ2-5, with D uncertain. Here the CDR3 reads CASSLTDSETQYF. In nucleotides, the CDR3 is TGTGCCAGCAGCTTGACAGACTCAGAGACCCAGTACTTC.